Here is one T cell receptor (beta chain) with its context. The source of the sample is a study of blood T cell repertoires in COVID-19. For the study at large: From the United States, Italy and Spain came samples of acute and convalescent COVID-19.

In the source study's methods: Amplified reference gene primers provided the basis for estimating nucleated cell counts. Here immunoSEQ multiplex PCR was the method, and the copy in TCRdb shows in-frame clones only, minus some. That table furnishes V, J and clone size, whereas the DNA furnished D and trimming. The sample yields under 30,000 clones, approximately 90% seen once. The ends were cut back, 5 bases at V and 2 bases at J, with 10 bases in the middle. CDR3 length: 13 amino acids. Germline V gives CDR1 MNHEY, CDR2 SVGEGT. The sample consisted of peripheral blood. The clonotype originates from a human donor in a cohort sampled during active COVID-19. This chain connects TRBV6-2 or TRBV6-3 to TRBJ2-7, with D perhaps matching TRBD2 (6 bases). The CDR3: CASSRGLPYEQYF. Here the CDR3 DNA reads TGTGCCAGCAGTCGGGGACTCCCCTACGAGCAGTACTTC.